This T cell receptor beta chain stems from a study of cytomegalovirus exposure and HLA in healthy donors. Study in general: In an earlier analysis, 90 million to 120 million unique TCR beta sequences were found from about 190 million T cells. Study outcomes and limitations: Generally TCR sequences proved uncommon, though certain public TCRs appeared in numerous donors. Later analysis demonstrated an association between a missense DCLRE1C variant and TCR beta V- and J-gene trimming.

Worth noting for this clone: What it recognizes is unknown.

This PCR relied on a set of 60 Vbeta primers and 13 Jbeta primers. Clones were sequenced by immunoSEQ multiplex PCR, and TCRdb holds only the in-frame ones, with some missing. The top ten clones hold roughly 0.24% of a sample with roughly 240,000 clones, 85% of them seen once. CDR3 length: 12 amino acids. The V segment lost 8 bases and the J segment 0 bases; nucleotides outside the gene matches: 3. Germline assignment: CDR1 GTSNPN and CDR2 SVGIG (reference sequence). Healthy people donating bone marrow made up the donors. Specimen: PBMCs. This TCR was recovered from a girl aged 2 to 9 in good health and CMV-seronegative. This chain joins TRBV30 and TRBJ2-7, with TRBD1 matching 8 bases. Here the CDR3 DNA reads TGTGCCCGGACAGGGCCCTCCTACGAGCAGTACTTC. This sequence encodes CARTGPSYEQYF.